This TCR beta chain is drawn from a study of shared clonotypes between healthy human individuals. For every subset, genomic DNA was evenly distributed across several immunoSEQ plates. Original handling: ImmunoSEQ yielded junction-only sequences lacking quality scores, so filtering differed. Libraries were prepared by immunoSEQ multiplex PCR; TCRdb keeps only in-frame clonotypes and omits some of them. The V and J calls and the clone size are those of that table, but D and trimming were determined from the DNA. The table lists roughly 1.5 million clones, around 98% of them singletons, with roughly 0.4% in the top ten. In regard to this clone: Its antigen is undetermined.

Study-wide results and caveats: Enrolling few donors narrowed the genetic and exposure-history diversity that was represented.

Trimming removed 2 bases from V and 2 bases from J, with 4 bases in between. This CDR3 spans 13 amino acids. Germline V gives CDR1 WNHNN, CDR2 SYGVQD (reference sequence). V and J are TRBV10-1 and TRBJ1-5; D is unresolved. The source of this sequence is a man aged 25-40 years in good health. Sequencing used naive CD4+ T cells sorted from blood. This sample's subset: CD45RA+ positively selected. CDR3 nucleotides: TGCGCCAGCAGTGAGGGGCGCAATCAGCCCCAGCATTTT. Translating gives CASSEGRNQPQHF.